This T cell receptor (beta chain) derives from a study of blood T cell repertoires in COVID-19. Study as a whole: Spain, Italy and the United States supplied samples that represented acute and convalescent COVID-19. Sources were T cells, B-cell-depleted T cells, or PBMCs; the material itself was cDNA or gDNA.

As handled by the study authors: By means of reference gene primer amplification, nucleated cell counts were estimated. TCRdb's copy holds only in-frame clones and misses some; the assay was immunoSEQ multiplex PCR. V and J calls and clone size are copied from that table; D and trimming were computed from the DNA. Counted here are approximately 150,000 clones, approximately 86% occurring once; the ten biggest clones make up less than 3.5%. With 3 bases removed from V and 4 bases from J, the gap between germline ends came to 4 bases. Germline V gene sequence: CDR1 LGHDT, CDR2 YNNKEL (reference sequence). The CDR3 is 11 amino acids.

This receptor was taken from a man aged 65-85 years with acute or convalescent COVID-19. The sample consisted of peripheral blood. The chain uses TRBV3-1 (or the pseudogene TRBV3-2) and TRBJ2-7; no firm D call. The DNA of the CDR3 is TGTGCCAGCAGCCACAATTACGAGCAGTACTTC. Amino acids: CASSHNYEQYF.